This record looks at one TCR beta chain sequence and its context. Per the original data handling: Reference gene primer amplification yielded estimated nucleated cell counts. The repertoire was sequenced with immunoSEQ multiplex PCR; TCRdb's copy has only in-frame clones and lacks some. The V and J calls and the clone size are those of that table, but D and trimming were determined from the DNA. The data hold roughly 150,000 clones, with over 75% observed a single time. This record comes from a study of blood T cell repertoires in COVID-19. Study-wide context: There were acute and convalescent COVID-19 samples, and they came from the United States, Italy and Spain. T cells, B-cell-depleted T cells, or PBMCs supplied cDNA or gDNA.

In germline, CDR1 is SGDLS, CDR2 YYNGEE. The CDR3 is made up of 22 amino acids. Trimming cost V 2 bases and J 0 bases; bases outside gene matches: 14. The clonotype was recovered from a woman aged 45-59 years with acute or convalescent COVID-19. The V gene is TRBV9, the J gene TRBJ2-1; TRBD2 aligns across 16 bases. Specimen: peripheral blood. The CDR3 here is CASSVGLAGGVTTISSYNEQFF. Written as DNA, the CDR3 is TGTGCCAGCAGCGTGGGACTAGCGGGGGGGGTTACGACCATCAGCTCCTACAATGAGCAGTTCTTC.